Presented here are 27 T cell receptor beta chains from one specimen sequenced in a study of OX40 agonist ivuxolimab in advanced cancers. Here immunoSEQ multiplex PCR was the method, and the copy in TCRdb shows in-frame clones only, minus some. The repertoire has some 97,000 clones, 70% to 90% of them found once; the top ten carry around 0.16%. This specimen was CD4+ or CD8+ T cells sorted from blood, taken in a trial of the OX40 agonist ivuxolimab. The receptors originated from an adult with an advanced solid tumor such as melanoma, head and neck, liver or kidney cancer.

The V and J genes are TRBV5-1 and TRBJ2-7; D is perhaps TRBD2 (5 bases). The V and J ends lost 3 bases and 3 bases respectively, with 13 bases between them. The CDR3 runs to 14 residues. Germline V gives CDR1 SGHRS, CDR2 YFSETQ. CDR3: CASSSLVGDYEQYF. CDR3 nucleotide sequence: TGCGCCAGCAGCTCCCTTGTCGGGGACTACGAGCAGTACTTC.

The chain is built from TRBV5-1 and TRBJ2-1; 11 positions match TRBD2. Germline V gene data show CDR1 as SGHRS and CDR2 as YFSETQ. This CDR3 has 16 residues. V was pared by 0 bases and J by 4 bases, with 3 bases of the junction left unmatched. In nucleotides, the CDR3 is TGCGCCAGCAGCTTGGAGGGACTAGCGGTTTACAATGAGCAGTTCTTC. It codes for CASSLEGLAVYNEQFF. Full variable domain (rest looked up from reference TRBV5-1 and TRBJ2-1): KAGVTQTPRYLIKTRGQQVTLSCSPISGHRSVSWYQQTPGQGLQFLFEYFSETQRNKGNFPGRFSGRQFSNSRSEMNVSTLELGDSALYLCASSLEGLAVYNEQFFGPGTRLTVL.

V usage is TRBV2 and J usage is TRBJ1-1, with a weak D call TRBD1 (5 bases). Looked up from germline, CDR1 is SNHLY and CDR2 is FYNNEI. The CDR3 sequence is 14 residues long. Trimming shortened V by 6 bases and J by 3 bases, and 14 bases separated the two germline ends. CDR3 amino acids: CASRTPGQHTEAFF. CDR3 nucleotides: TGTGCCAGCAGGACCCCGGGGCAGCACACTGAAGCTTTCTTT. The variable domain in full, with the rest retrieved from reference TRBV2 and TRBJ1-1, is EPEVTQTPSHQVTQMGQEVILRCVPISNHLYFYWYRQILGQKVEFLVSFYNNEISEKSEIFDDQFSVERPDGSNFTLKIRSTKLEDSAMYFCASRTPGQHTEAFFGQGTRLTVV.

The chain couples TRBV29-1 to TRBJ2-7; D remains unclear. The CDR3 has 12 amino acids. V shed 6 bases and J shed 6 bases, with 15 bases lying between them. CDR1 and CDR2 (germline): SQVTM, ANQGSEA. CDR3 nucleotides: TGCAGCGTCGCTGGGTTGGGTCCCGAGCAGTACTTC. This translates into CSVAGLGPEQYF.

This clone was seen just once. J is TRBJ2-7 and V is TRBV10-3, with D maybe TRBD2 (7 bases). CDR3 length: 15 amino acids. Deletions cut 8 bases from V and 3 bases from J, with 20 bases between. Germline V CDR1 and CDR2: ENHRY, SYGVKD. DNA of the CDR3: TGTGCCATCCGGGGGGCGAGGGGAGCGAGCTACGAGCAGTACTTC. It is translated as CAIRGARGASYEQYF.

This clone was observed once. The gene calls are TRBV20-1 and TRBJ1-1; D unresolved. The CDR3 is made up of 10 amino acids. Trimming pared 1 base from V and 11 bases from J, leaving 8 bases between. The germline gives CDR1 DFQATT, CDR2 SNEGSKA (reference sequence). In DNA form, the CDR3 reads TGCAGTGCTAGAGCCCAACTCGCTTTCTTT. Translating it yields CSARAQLAFF.

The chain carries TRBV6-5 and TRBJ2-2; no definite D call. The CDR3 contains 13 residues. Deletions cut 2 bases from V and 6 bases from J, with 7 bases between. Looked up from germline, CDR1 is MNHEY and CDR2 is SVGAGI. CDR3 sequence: CASSYASSGELFF. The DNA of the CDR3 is TGTGCCAGCAGTTACGCCAGCTCCGGGGAGCTGTTTTTT.

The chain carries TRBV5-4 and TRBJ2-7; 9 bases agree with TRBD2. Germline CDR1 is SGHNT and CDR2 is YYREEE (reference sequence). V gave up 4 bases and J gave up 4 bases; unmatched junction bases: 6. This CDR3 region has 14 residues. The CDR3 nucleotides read TGTGCCAGCAGCCCAAGTAGCGGGAGATACGAGCAGTACTTC. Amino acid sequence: CASSPSSGRYEQYF.

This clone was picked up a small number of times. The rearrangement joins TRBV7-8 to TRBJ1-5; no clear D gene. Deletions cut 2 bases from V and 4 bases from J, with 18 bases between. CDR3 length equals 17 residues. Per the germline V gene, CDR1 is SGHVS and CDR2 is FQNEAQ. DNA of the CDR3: TGTGCCAGCAGCTTAATTGGGGTGTCGGGCCCGAATCAGCCCCAGCATTTT. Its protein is CASSLIGVSGPNQPQHF.

The chain's CDR3 is CASSSQGSGELFF. Here the CDR3 DNA reads TGTGCCAGCAGCTCACAGGGCAGCGGGGAGCTGTTTTTT. The chain combines TRBV9 with TRBJ2-2; weak D call: TRBD1 (6 bases). Germline assignment: CDR1 SGDLS and CDR2 YYNGEE. This CDR3 has 13 amino acids. V was cut by 4 bases and J by 7 bases, with 11 bases left in between. Together with reference TRBV9 and TRBJ2-2, the CDR3 gives the full variable domain: DSGVTQTPKHLITATGQRVTLRCSPRSGDLSVYWYQQSLDQGLQFLIQYYNGEERAKGNILERFSAQQFPDLHSELNLSSLELGDSALYFCASSSQGSGELFFGEGSRLTVL.

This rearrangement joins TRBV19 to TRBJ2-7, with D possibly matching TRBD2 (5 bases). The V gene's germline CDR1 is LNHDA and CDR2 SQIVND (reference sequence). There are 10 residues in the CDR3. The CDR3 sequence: CSRDSYEQYF. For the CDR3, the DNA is TGTTCCCGGGATTCCTACGAGCAGTACTTC.

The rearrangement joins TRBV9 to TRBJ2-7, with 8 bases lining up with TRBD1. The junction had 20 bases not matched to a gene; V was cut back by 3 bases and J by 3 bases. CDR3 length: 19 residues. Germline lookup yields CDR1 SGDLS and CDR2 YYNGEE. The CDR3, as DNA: TGTGCCAGCAGCGCCACCGGGACAGGAGCCGCTAGTTCCCTCTACGAGCAGTACTTC. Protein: CASSATGTGAASSLYEQYF.

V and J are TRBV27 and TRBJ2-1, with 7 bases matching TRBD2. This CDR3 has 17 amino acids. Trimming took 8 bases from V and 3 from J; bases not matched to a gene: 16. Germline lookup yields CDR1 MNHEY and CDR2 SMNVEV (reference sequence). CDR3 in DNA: TGTGCCAGCCGGGGAGGGTGGGGTTTTAGCGGCTACAATGAGCAGTTCTTC. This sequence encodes CASRGGWGFSGYNEQFF.

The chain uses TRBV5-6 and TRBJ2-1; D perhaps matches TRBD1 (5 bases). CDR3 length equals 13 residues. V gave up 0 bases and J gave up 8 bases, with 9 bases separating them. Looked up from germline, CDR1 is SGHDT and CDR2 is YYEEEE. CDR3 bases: TGTGCCAGCAGCTTGGTCCAGGGCGATGAGCAGTTCTTC. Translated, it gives CASSLVQGDEQFF.

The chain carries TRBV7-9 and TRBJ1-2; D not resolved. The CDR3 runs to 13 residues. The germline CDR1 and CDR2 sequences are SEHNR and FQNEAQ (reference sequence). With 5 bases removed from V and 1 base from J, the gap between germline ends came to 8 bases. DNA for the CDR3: TGTGCCAGCAGCCCGCCCGGTAACTATGGCTACACCTTC. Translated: CASSPPGNYGYTF.

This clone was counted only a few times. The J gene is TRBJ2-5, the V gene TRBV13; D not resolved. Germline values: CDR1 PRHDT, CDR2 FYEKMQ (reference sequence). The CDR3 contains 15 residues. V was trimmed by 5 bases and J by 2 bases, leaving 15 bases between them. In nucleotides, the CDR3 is TGTGCCAGCAGCCCCCGAGGTAGCTATCAAGAGACCCAGTACTTC. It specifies CASSPRGSYQETQYF.

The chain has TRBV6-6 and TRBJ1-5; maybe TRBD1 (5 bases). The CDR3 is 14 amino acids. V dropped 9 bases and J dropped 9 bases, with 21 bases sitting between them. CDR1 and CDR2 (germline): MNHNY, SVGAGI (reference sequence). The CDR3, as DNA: TGTGCCAGTAGACAGAGTTCAAGAGTGCGGCCCCAGCATTTT. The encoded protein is CASRQSSRVRPQHF.

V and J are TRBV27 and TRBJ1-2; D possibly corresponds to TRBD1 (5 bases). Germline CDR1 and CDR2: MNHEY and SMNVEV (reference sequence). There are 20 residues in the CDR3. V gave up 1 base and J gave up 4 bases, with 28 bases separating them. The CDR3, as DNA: TGTGCCAGCAGTTTATGGGCCAAGGCAGGGAGGGACCTAGCGGCCTATGGCTACACCTTC. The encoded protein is CASSLWAKAGRDLAAYGYTF.

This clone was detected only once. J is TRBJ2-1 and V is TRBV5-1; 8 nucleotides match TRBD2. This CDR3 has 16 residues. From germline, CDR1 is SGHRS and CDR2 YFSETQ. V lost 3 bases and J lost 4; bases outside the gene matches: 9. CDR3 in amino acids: CASSSLTSGAYNEQFF. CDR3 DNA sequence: TGCGCCAGCAGCTCGCTTACTAGCGGAGCATACAATGAGCAGTTCTTC.

CDR3 sequence: CASSATGGARGYTF. The CDR3 coding sequence is TGTGCCAGCAGTGCTACGGGGGGCGCACGTGGCTACACCTTC. The genes are TRBV6-4 and TRBJ1-2, with TRBD1 as a possible D gene (6 bases). V lost 4 bases, J lost 7 bases, and 16 bases lay in between. There are 14 residues in the CDR3. From germline, CDR1 is MRHNA and CDR2 SNTAGT.

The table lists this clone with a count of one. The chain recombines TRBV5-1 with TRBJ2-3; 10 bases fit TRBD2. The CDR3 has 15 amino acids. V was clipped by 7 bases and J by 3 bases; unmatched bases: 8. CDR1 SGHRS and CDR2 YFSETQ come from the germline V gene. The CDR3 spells CASGTAGGQTDTQYF. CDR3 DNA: TGCGCCAGCGGAACAGCGGGGGGGCAAACAGATACGCAGTATTTT.

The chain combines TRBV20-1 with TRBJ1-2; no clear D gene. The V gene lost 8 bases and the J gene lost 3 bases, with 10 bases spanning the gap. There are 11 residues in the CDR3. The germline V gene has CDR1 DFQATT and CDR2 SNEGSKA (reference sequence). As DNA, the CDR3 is TGCAGTTCTGACGGAGACTATGGCTACACCTTC. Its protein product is CSSDGDYGYTF.

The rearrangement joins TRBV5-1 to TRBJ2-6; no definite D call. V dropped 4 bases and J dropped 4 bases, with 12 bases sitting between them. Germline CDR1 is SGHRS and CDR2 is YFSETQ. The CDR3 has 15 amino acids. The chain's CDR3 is CASSPAVQGANVLTF. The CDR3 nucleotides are TGCGCCAGCAGCCCCGCGGTCCAGGGGGCCAACGTCCTGACTTTC.

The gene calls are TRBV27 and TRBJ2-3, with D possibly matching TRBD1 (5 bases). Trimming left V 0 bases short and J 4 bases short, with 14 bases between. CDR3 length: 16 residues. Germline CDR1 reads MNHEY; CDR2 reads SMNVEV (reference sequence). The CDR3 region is CASSLSGQGGPDTQYF. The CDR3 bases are TGTGCCAGCAGTTTATCGGGCCAGGGTGGCCCAGATACGCAGTATTTT.

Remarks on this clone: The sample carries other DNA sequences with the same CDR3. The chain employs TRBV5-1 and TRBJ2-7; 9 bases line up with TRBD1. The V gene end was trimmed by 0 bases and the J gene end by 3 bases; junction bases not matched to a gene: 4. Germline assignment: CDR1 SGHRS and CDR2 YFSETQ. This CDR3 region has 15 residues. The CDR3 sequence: CASSLAGQGVYEQYF. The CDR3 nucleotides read TGCGCCAGCAGCTTGGCGGGACAGGGTGTCTACGAGCAGTACTTC.

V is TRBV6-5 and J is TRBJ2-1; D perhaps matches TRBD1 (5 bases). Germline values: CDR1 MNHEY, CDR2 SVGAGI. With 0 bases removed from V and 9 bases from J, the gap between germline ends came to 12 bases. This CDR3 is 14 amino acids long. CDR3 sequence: CASSYSNRRTEQFF. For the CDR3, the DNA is TGTGCCAGCAGTTACTCGAACAGGCGTACTGAGCAGTTCTTC.

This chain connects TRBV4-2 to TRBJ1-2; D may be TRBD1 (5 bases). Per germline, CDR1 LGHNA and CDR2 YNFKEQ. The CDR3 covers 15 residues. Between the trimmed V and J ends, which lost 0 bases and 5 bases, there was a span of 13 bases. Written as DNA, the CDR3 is TGTGCCAGCAGCCAAGATATGGGGGGAGGGTATGGCTACACCTTC. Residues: CASSQDMGGGYGYTF.